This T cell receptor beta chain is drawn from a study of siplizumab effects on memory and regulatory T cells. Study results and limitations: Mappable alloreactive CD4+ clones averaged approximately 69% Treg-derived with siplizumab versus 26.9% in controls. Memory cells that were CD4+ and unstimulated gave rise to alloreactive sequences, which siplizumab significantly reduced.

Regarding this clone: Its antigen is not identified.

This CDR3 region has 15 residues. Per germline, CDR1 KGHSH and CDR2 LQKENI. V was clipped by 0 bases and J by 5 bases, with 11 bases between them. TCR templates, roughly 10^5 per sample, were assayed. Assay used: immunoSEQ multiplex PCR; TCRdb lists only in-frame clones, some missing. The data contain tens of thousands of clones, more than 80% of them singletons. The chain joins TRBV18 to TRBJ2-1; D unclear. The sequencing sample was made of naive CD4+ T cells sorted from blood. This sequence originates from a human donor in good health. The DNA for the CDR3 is TGTGCCAGCTCACCACCGAATTCGTTCCACAATGAGCAGTTCTTC. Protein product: CASSPPNSFHNEQFF.